One sample yielded the 30 T cell receptor beta chains listed below, sequenced in a study of post-analysis software for immune sequencing data. The antigens for these receptors are not known. Findings and caveats of the study: Five or six TRBV segments were significantly more frequent in patients than in controls. TRBV5-6, TRBV5-1 and TRBV20-1 were among these segments.

Prepared TCR beta cDNA libraries contained unique molecular identifiers. TCRdb processed the PCR reads anew with MiXCR; each CDR3 protein has one entry. The sample lists some 500,000 distinct CDR3 sequences; less than 45% were seen once. Input material: blood. These receptors were collected from a girl aged 5-17 years with multiple sclerosis.

J is TRBJ1-5 and V is TRBV28; a weak D match, TRBD1 (6 bases). Germline V gives CDR1 MDHEN, CDR2 SYDVKM. V was cut by 6 bases and J by 5 bases, with 14 bases left in between. The CDR3 has 14 amino acids. The CDR3 sequence: CASRAGQIHQPQHF. The CDR3 bases are TGTGCCAGCAGGGCAGGACAGATTCATCAGCCCCAGCATTTT.

The chain links TRBV5-1 to TRBJ2-2, with D possibly called TRBD1 or TRBD2 (5 bases each). The CDR3 has 15 amino acids. Germline CDR1 reads SGHRS; CDR2 reads YFSETQ. V was pared by 2 bases and J by 4 bases, with 12 bases between. CDR3 loop: CASSLEPGSTGELFF. Here the CDR3 DNA reads TGCGCCAGCAGCTTAGAACCAGGGAGCACCGGGGAGCTGTTTTTT.

This clonotype was detected ten times or more. The chain joins TRBV5-1 to TRBJ2-5; D is perhaps TRBD2 (6 bases). The CDR3 totals 14 residues. The germline CDR1 and CDR2 sequences are SGHRS and YFSETQ. The V gene lost 3 bases and the J gene lost 1 base, with 10 bases spanning the gap. The CDR3 DNA reads TGCGCCAGCAGCTCCGGGACTGCCCAAGAGACCCAGTACTTC. This translates into CASSSGTAQETQYF.

The V call is TRBV20-1, the J call TRBJ2-7, with D possibly called TRBD1 or TRBD2 (7 bases each). Germline V gene lookup returns CDR1 DFQATT and CDR2 SNEGSKA (reference sequence). Trimming took 0 bases from V and 4 from J, leaving 19 bases between them. This CDR3 has 16 amino acids. The CDR3 DNA sequence: TGCAGTGCTAGAGATAGTAGGGGGCGACTAGCTTACGAGCAGTACTTC. It is translated as CSARDSRGRLAYEQYF.

Concerning this clonotype itself: A read error may account for a junction end that differs from germline. V is TRBV6-6 and J is TRBJ1-2; D not resolved. Germline-derived CDR1 and CDR2 are MNHNY and SVGAGI (reference sequence). CDR3 length: 14 amino acids. The CDR3 region has the DNA TGTGCCAGCAGTCACTCGAATAGTATCTATGGCTACACCTTC. Protein: CASSHSNSIYGYTF.

The table lists this clonotype with a few counts. V usage is TRBV29-1 and J usage is TRBJ2-7; maybe TRBD2 (5 bases). V lost 7 bases and J lost 0, with 13 bases in between. Germline V lookup: CDR1 SQVTM, CDR2 ANQGSEA. The CDR3 sequence is 13 residues long. In nucleotides, the CDR3 is TGCAGCGCCGTAGCGCCCCTCTCCTACGAGCAGTACTTC. Residues: CSAVAPLSYEQYF.

The chain employs TRBV5-4 and TRBJ2-2; D call uncertain. The CDR3 loop spans 15 amino acids. Trimming took 0 bases from V and 6 from J, leaving 12 bases between them. CDR1 is SGHNT and CDR2 is YYREEE in the germline V gene (reference sequence). The CDR3 DNA sequence: TGTGCCAGCAGCTTGGCGATTCAGGATCCCGGGGAGCTGTTTTTT. This encodes CASSLAIQDPGELFF.

The chain is built from TRBV5-1 and TRBJ2-3, with a possible D match to TRBD1 (6 bases). CDR3 length equals 15 residues. Trimming took off 3 bases at V and 3 bases at J, with 14 bases between the two ends. From germline, CDR1 is SGHRS and CDR2 YFSETQ. Written as DNA, the CDR3 is TGCGCCAGCAGCTCGTTGGCAGGGGCAACAGATACGCAGTATTTT. Its protein product is CASSSLAGATDTQYF.

V usage is TRBV19 and J usage is TRBJ2-1, with 13 positions matching TRBD2. V lost 9 bases and J lost 3; bases outside the gene matches: 8. The CDR3 is 16 amino acids. Germline V gives CDR1 LNHDA, CDR2 SQIVND (reference sequence). The CDR3 DNA reads TGTGCCAGCAAGGGGACTAGCGGGATATACTACAATGAGCAGTTCTTC. Translation: CASKGTSGIYYNEQFF.

This clonotype has a handful of counts. A much larger clonotype is one base distant, so this may be a read error. J is TRBJ2-5 and V is TRBV15, with D possibly matching TRBD2 (6 bases). Germline V gene data show CDR1 as LNHNV and CDR2 as YYDKDF (reference sequence). The CDR3 has 15 residues. CDR3 coding DNA: TGTGCCGCCAGCAGAGATCGGTGGAGGGAAGAGACCCAGTACTTC. Protein product: CAASRDRWREETQYF. Variable domain in full (rest from reference TRBV15 and TRBJ2-5): DAMVIQNPRYQVTQFGKPVTLSCSQTLNHNVMYWYQQKSSQAPKLLFHYYDKDFNNEADTPDNFQSRRPNTSFCFLDIRSPGLGDTAMYLCAASRDRWREETQYFGPGTRLLVL.

The genes are TRBV20-1 and TRBJ2-1, with D tentatively TRBD2 (6 bases). CDR1 is DFQATT, CDR2 SNEGSKA, per germline (reference sequence). Trimming took 6 bases from V and 9 from J, leaving 15 bases between them. The CDR3 spans 12 residues. CDR3 region: CSAEIGTGEQFF. The CDR3 DNA sequence: TGCAGTGCAGAAATCGGGACTGGTGAGCAGTTCTTC.

This clonotype occurred once. Germline and junction disagree at one end, which may indicate a read error. The genes are TRBV7-2 and TRBJ2-1; 10 bases align to TRBD2. In germline, CDR1 is SGHTA, CDR2 FQGNSA. The CDR3 runs 16 residues. CDR3 sequence reads: CVSSLVTGLALNEQFF. DNA for the CDR3: TGTGTCAGCAGCTTAGTAACGGGACTAGCGTTGAATGAGCAGTTCTTC.

This clonotype showed up just a few times. The chain combines TRBV29-1 with TRBJ2-3; D is unresolved. The CDR3 totals 11 residues. V lost 4 bases to trimming and J lost 4 bases, with 6 bases between them. CDR1 and CDR2 (germline): SQVTM, ANQGSEA. CDR3 DNA sequence: TGCAGCGTTGGTGGGGCAGATACGCAGTATTTT. Translation gives CSVGGADTQYF.

The J gene is TRBJ1-6, the V gene TRBV27, with 7 positions matching TRBD1. The CDR3 spans 19 residues. V was pared by 4 bases and J by 10 bases, with 22 bases of the junction left unmatched. Per germline, CDR1 MNHEY and CDR2 SMNVEV (reference sequence). CDR3 protein: CASSSGGGSPGSRGSPLHF. The CDR3 DNA reads TGTGCCAGCAGTTCAGGGGGAGGAAGCCCAGGAAGCAGAGGGTCACCCCTCCACTTT.

The genes are TRBV4-3 and TRBJ2-5; 9 bases are shared with TRBD1. The J call may be wrong; the DNA end is better matched by TRBJ2-7. This CDR3 is 16 amino acids long. The germline V gene encodes CDR1 LGHNA and CDR2 YSLEER. This CDR3 reads CASSAGPGQGCHEQYF. CDR3 sequence (DNA): TGCGCCAGCAGCGCAGGACCGGGACAGGGTTGCCACGAGCAGTACTTC.

The chain is built from TRBV24-1 and TRBJ1-5; a possible D gene is TRBD1 (5 bases). The CDR3 loop spans 12 amino acids. Trimming cost V 6 bases and J 5 bases, with 7 bases left between them. Germline V gene data show CDR1 as KGHDR and CDR2 as SFDVKD. CDR3 DNA sequence: TGTGCCACCAGTAAACAGGATCAGCCCCAGCATTTT. This encodes CATSKQDQPQHF.

The chain carries TRBV10-3 and TRBJ1-5; no reliable D call. CDR3 length: 14 amino acids. Trimming shortened V by 2 bases and J by 2 bases, and 7 bases separated the two germline ends. Germline V CDR1 and CDR2: ENHRY, SYGVKD. CDR3 DNA: TGTGCCATCAGTGAGGCCCTGGGCAATCAGCCCCAGCATTTT. Its protein is CAISEALGNQPQHF.

The V and J genes are TRBV2 and TRBJ1-1, with 7 bases identical to TRBD1. The CDR3 consists of 13 residues. Trimming at V came to 11 bases and at J to 7 bases, leaving 13 bases not matched to a gene. From germline, CDR1 is SNHLY and CDR2 FYNNEI. CDR3 in amino acids: CAWTGQVELEAFF. The CDR3, as DNA: TGTGCCTGGACCGGACAGGTGGAACTTGAAGCTTTCTTT.

The V and J genes are TRBV20-1 and TRBJ1-2; no clear D gene. The germline gives CDR1 DFQATT, CDR2 SNEGSKA (reference sequence). The CDR3 is made up of 11 amino acids. The V and J ends lost 3 bases and 4 bases respectively, with 6 bases between them. CDR3 region: CSASAPYGYTF. CDR3 bases: TGCAGTGCTAGCGCCCCCTATGGCTACACCTTC.

V and J are TRBV5-4 and TRBJ2-1, with TRBD2 as a possible D gene (5 bases). CDR3 length: 16 amino acids. V lost 4 bases and J lost 5, with 19 bases in between. In germline, CDR1 is SGHNT, CDR2 YYREEE (reference sequence). The chain's CDR3 is CASSAGGTFDHNEQFF. The CDR3 DNA sequence: TGTGCCAGCAGCGCCGGAGGCACTTTCGACCACAATGAGCAGTTCTTC.

This clonotype has just a few counts. This chain uses TRBV14 with TRBJ2-5; D possibly corresponds to TRBD2 (6 bases). Per the germline V gene, CDR1 is SGHDN and CDR2 is FVKESK. The CDR3 runs to 14 residues. The V end lost 1 base, the J end lost 5 bases, and 11 bases lay between the germline ends. CDR3 coding DNA: TGTGCCAGCAGCCAAGGGCGGGATTGGGAGACCCAGTACTTC. It yields the protein CASSQGRDWETQYF.

The V and J genes are TRBV7-2 and TRBJ2-4; D might be TRBD2 (5 bases). The DNA end is a closer match to TRBJ2-7, so the J assignment may be wrong. There are 15 residues in the CDR3. The germline gives CDR1 SGHTA, CDR2 FQGNSA. This CDR3 is CASSWARGLSTEQYF. Here the CDR3 DNA reads TGTGCCAGCAGCTGGGCTAGAGGACTCTCCACCGAGCAGTACTTC.

The rearrangement links TRBV27 to TRBJ1-5; 8 bases are shared with TRBD1. The CDR3 has 14 amino acids. CDR1 MNHEY and CDR2 SMNVEV come from the germline V gene (reference sequence). J gave up 5 bases and V 6 bases, and 6 bases lay outside the gene matches. CDR3 sequence (DNA): TGTGCCAGCAGAATAGGACAGGGAGATCAGCCCCAGCATTTT. It yields the protein CASRIGQGDQPQHF.

This clonotype was detected only once. The V gene is TRBV20-1, the J gene TRBJ1-4, with 7 positions matching TRBD1. The CDR3 consists of 13 residues. Unmatched junction bases numbered 3, after V lost 3 bases and J lost 5 bases. The V gene's germline CDR1 is DFQATT and CDR2 SNEGSKA (reference sequence). The CDR3 sequence is CSASEDRNEKLFF. CDR3 nucleotides: TGCAGTGCTAGCGAGGACAGGAATGAAAAACTGTTTTTT.

V and J are TRBV20-1 and TRBJ2-4; D may be TRBD1 or TRBD2 (5 bases each). Germline CDR1 reads DFQATT; CDR2 reads SNEGSKA (reference sequence). V lost 6 bases and J 0 bases, leaving 12 bases between the germline ends. This CDR3 region has 14 residues. The CDR3: CSAGDPLAKNIQYF. The CDR3 DNA sequence: TGCAGTGCGGGGGACCCCCTAGCCAAAAACATTCAGTACTTC.

The chain joins TRBV28 to TRBJ1-4; no clear D. Per germline, CDR1 MDHEN and CDR2 SYDVKM. The V end was cut by 3 bases, the J end by 6 bases, with 8 bases between. This CDR3 region has 13 residues. CDR3 in DNA: TGTGCCAGCAGTTTTGGCCTATATGAAAAACTGTTTTTT. Protein product: CASSFGLYEKLFF.

This chain joins TRBV20-1 and TRBJ2-1; 8 bases line up with TRBD2. Germline trimming cut 4 bases from V and 2 bases from J; bases unmatched to any gene: 7. The CDR3 has 15 amino acids. Germline V CDR1 and CDR2: DFQATT, SNEGSKA (reference sequence). The CDR3 sequence is CSANTLAGAYNEQFF. The CDR3 DNA is TGCAGTGCTAATACCCTAGCGGGTGCCTACAATGAGCAGTTCTTC.

The J gene is TRBJ2-5, the V gene TRBV5-1, with 10 bases lining up with TRBD2. Germline CDR1 and CDR2: SGHRS and YFSETQ. The length of the CDR3 is 16 residues. V was clipped by 0 bases and J by 1 base; unmatched bases: 3. The CDR3 sequence is CASSLGPSGGQETQYF. In DNA, the CDR3 is TGCGCCAGCAGCTTGGGACCTAGCGGGGGCCAAGAGACCCAGTACTTC.

V usage is TRBV5-6 and J usage is TRBJ2-7; TRBD2 might be the D (5 bases). The tail of the sequence fits TRBJ2-5 better, so the J call may be wrong. The CDR3 runs to 14 residues. Germline CDR1 reads SGHDT; CDR2 reads YYEEEE. CDR3 in amino acids: CASSFRGPRETQYF. The CDR3 region has the DNA TGTGCCAGCAGCTTCAGAGGGCCTAGGGAGACCCAGTACTTC.

This chain links TRBV7-2 with TRBJ2-1; 10 nucleotides match TRBD1. J gave up 3 bases and V 3 bases, and 2 bases lay outside the gene matches. CDR1 is SGHTA, CDR2 FQGNSA, per germline. There are 15 residues in the CDR3. The CDR3 DNA is TGTGCCAGCAGCTTCCGGACAGGGGGCTACAATGAGCAGTTCTTC. It encodes CASSFRTGGYNEQFF.